A single sample gave rise to the 21 T cell receptor beta chains below, sequenced in a study of T cell responses to AZD1222 COVID-19 vaccine (dated by TCRdb to the early 2020s). The intended sense of this specimen's time point label: baseline before first vaccination. Libraries were prepared through the immunoSEQ multiplex PCR assay. Drawn from immuneACCESS, this table holds only the in-frame rearrangements with V and J called that TCRdb kept. Clones are partly lost; checked studies trace under half to an unresolved V gene and leave the rest unexplained. A total of around 130,000 clones appear in this sample, roughly 89% of them only once. The biggest ten clones account for 5% to 6% of the sample. Sequencing was performed on peripheral blood, taken on day 0 of AZD1222 vaccination. The receptors come from an adult in good health.

The V and J genes are TRBV29-1 and TRBJ1-1; 7 positions match TRBD1. The CDR3 is 12 residues long. V trimming: 0 bases; J trimming: 11 bases; junction bases outside the gene matches: 6. Germline loops: CDR1 SQVTM, CDR2 ANQGSEA. Written as DNA, the CDR3 is TGCAGCGTTGAAGAGAGACAGGGCCAGGCTTTCTTT. Its translation is CSVEERQGQAFF. Full variable domain (missing parts from reference TRBV29-1 and TRBJ1-1): SAVISQKPSRDICQRGTSLTIQCQVDSQVTMMFWYRQQPGQSLTLIATANQGSEATYESGFVIDKFPISRPNLTFSTLTVSNMSPEDSSIYLCSVEERQGQAFFGQGTRLTVV.

As for this clone: An end of the junction does not agree with germline; a read error may underlie this. The chain links TRBV7-7 to TRBJ2-1; D is unclear. The CDR3 covers 13 residues. Germline CDR1 and CDR2: SSHAT and FNYEAQ (reference sequence). CDR3 amino acids: CASSFQGSNEQFF. The CDR3 DNA is TGTGCTAGCAGCTTTCAAGGTTCCAATGAGCAGTTCTTC.

This clone was detected a few times. This chain uses TRBV19 with TRBJ1-3; a possible D gene is TRBD1 (5 bases). Germline V gene lookup returns CDR1 LNHDA and CDR2 SQIVND (reference sequence). The CDR3 spans 15 residues. Trimming left V 6 bases short and J 4 bases short, with 16 bases between. CDR3 region: CASRARRAQGNTIYF. In DNA form, the CDR3 reads TGTGCCAGTAGGGCCCGCAGGGCGCAAGGAAACACCATATATTTT.

The gene calls are TRBV30 and TRBJ2-1; 10 bases are a match to TRBD2. Per the germline V gene, CDR1 is GTSNPN and CDR2 is SVGIG (reference sequence). The CDR3 sequence is 17 residues long. The V and J ends lost 3 bases and 8 bases, in that order; junction bases with no gene match: 16. The CDR3 loop reads CAWSPTPLAGFFDEQFF. CDR3 DNA sequence: TGTGCCTGGAGCCCTACCCCACTAGCGGGGTTCTTCGATGAGCAGTTCTTC.

This sequence joins TRBV6-1 and TRBJ2-7; TRBD1 is a possible D gene (6 bases). The CDR3 has 14 amino acids. The germline gives CDR1 MNHNS, CDR2 SASEGT. Trimming pared 3 bases from V and 5 bases from J, leaving 14 bases between. CDR3 sequence: CASSERNRVNEQYF. CDR3 nucleotides: TGTGCCAGCAGTGAGCGGAACAGGGTAAACGAGCAGTACTTC.

This clone was found once. This rearrangement joins TRBV5-1 to TRBJ1-1; TRBD1 is a possible D gene (5 bases). CDR3 length equals 15 residues. Trimming stripped 4 bases from V and 5 bases from J, with 18 bases between. Germline-derived CDR1 and CDR2 are SGHRS and YFSETQ. This CDR3 is CASSHLDYQGTEAFF. The CDR3 nucleotides read TGCGCCAGCAGCCACCTGGACTATCAGGGTACTGAAGCTTTCTTT.

This clone was detected a few times. The V gene is TRBV20-1, the J gene TRBJ1-2; D is unclear. V lost 3 bases and J 2 bases, leaving 10 bases between the germline ends. Germline CDR1 and CDR2: DFQATT and SNEGSKA (reference sequence). The CDR3 is 13 amino acids. CDR3: CSASSTANYGYTF. The CDR3 DNA reads TGCAGTGCTAGTAGCACGGCGAACTATGGCTACACCTTC.

V is TRBV5-8 and J is TRBJ1-1; D unclear. The CDR3 is made up of 13 amino acids. Germline CDR1 reads SGHTS; CDR2 reads YDEGEE. Trimming cost V 2 bases and J 1 base, with 6 bases left between them. The CDR3 bases are TGTGCCAGCAGCTTTAGCCAGAACACTGAAGCTTTCTTT. Protein product: CASSFSQNTEAFF.

The V gene is TRBV7-8, the J gene TRBJ2-3; 14 nucleotides line up with TRBD2. This CDR3 has 17 amino acids. V shed 4 bases, J shed 6 bases, and the junction held 9 bases outside the gene matches. CDR1 is SGHVS, CDR2 FQNEAQ, per germline. CDR3: CASSSTSGRADWDTQYF. As DNA, the CDR3 is TGTGCCAGCAGCTCGACTAGCGGGAGGGCCGATTGGGATACGCAGTATTTT.

The chain recombines TRBV6-5 with TRBJ2-1; TRBD1 agrees at 8 bases. The V segment lost 6 bases and the J segment 0 bases; nucleotides outside the gene matches: 4. The CDR3 runs to 15 residues. The germline V gene has CDR1 MNHEY and CDR2 SVGAGI. Written as DNA, the CDR3 is TGTGCCAGCAGGGAGGGGACAGGCTCCTACAATGAGCAGTTCTTC. The encoded protein is CASREGTGSYNEQFF.

The chain employs TRBV28 and TRBJ2-7, with 8 bases matching TRBD2. Germline-derived CDR1 and CDR2 are MDHEN and SYDVKM. The V gene end was trimmed by 5 bases and the J gene end by 6 bases; junction bases not matched to a gene: 12. The CDR3 is 15 amino acids. For the CDR3, the DNA is TGTGCCAGCAGTCTCCAGCGGGAGCGAGCGGTCGAGCAGTACTTC. Its protein is CASSLQRERAVEQYF.

The J gene is TRBJ2-1, the V gene TRBV7-9; D ambiguous. The CDR3 extends over 14 amino acids. CDR1 and CDR2 (germline): SEHNR, FQNEAQ (reference sequence). Trimming cost V 2 bases and J 14 bases, with 19 bases left between them. The CDR3, as DNA: TGTGCCAGCAGCTTAAAAGGAATCGGCTTGAAGGAGTTCTTC. Translating it yields CASSLKGIGLKEFF.

J is TRBJ1-5 and V is TRBV2, with unresolved D. Per the germline V gene, CDR1 is SNHLY and CDR2 is FYNNEI. Trimming took 4 bases from V and 0 from J, leaving 10 bases between them. The CDR3 has 15 amino acids. The CDR3 DNA reads TGTGCCAGCAGTGGAGACGGAAATAGCAATCAGCCCCAGCATTTT. Translating gives CASSGDGNSNQPQHF.

The rearrangement joins TRBV5-1 to TRBJ2-1; D may correspond to TRBD1 or TRBD2 (5 bases each). The CDR3 contains 17 residues. Germline CDR1 reads SGHRS; CDR2 reads YFSETQ. V gave up 2 bases and J gave up 7 bases, with 22 bases separating them. In DNA, the CDR3 is TGCGCCAGCAGCTTTGCCAGTTGGCAGGGAGTCTTGAATGAGCAGTTCTTC. This gives the protein CASSFASWQGVLNEQFF.

The chain employs TRBV20-1 and TRBJ2-3; 7 bases line up with TRBD2. Germline values: CDR1 DFQATT, CDR2 SNEGSKA (reference sequence). The CDR3 is 16 residues long. The trim removed 3 bases at V and 3 bases at J, leaving 12 bases unmatched. The CDR3 protein is CSASKGGSTRTDTQYF. CDR3 DNA sequence: TGCAGTGCTAGTAAGGGCGGGAGCACCAGGACAGATACGCAGTATTTT.

This sequence joins TRBV19 and TRBJ2-1; TRBD2 matches at 15 bases. CDR1 LNHDA and CDR2 SQIVND come from the germline V gene (reference sequence). Trimming took 5 bases from V and 6 from J; bases not matched to a gene: 2. The CDR3 covers 15 residues. CDR3 residues: CASSVGLAGGNEQFF. CDR3 bases: TGTGCCAGTAGTGTGGGACTAGCGGGAGGCAATGAGCAGTTCTTC.

The chain is built from TRBV27 and TRBJ1-2, with TRBD1 as a possible D gene (5 bases). The CDR3 runs to 13 residues. Germline V gene sequence: CDR1 MNHEY, CDR2 SMNVEV (reference sequence). V lost 4 bases and J lost 10, with 16 bases in between. For the CDR3, the DNA is TGTGCCAGCAGTTCGTGGGACGATTTTGTCTACACCTTC. The encoded protein is CASSSWDDFVYTF.

The DNA of the CDR3 is TGTGCCAGCTCACCAAAGCAGAGTGCCTCTGGAAACACCATATATTTT. It yields the protein CASSPKQSASGNTIYF. The chain is built from TRBV18 and TRBJ1-3; D uncertain. This CDR3 is 16 amino acids long. Germline assignment: CDR1 KGHSH and CDR2 LQKENI. V lost 2 bases and J 0 bases, leaving 11 bases between the germline ends.

Worth noting for this clone: Germline and junction disagree at one end, which may indicate a read error. The CDR3 region has the DNA TGTGCCACGAGCACAGGGGGACTAGAAGCTTTCTTT. It specifies CATSTGGLEAFF. This sequence joins TRBV15 and TRBJ1-1; 8 bases map to TRBD1. The CDR3 length is 12 residues. Germline V lookup: CDR1 LNHNV, CDR2 YYDKDF (reference sequence).

This chain uses TRBV15 with TRBJ1-4; D perhaps matches TRBD1 (6 bases). The CDR3 consists of 16 residues. Germline CDR1 is LNHNV and CDR2 is YYDKDF (reference sequence). The V and J ends lost 5 bases and 8 bases respectively, with 21 bases between them. The CDR3: CATSRISQGEKEKLFF. For the CDR3, the DNA is TGTGCCACCAGCCGAATCTCACAGGGAGAGAAAGAAAAACTGTTTTTT.

The chain joins TRBV11-2 to TRBJ1-5; D gene ambiguous. The germline V gene encodes CDR1 SGHAT and CDR2 FQNNGV. The CDR3 totals 13 residues. The V gene lost 5 bases and the J gene lost 0 bases, with 5 bases spanning the gap. This chain's CDR3 is CASSKDSNQPQHF. The CDR3 DNA follows: TGTGCCAGCAGCAAGGATAGCAATCAGCCCCAGCATTTT.